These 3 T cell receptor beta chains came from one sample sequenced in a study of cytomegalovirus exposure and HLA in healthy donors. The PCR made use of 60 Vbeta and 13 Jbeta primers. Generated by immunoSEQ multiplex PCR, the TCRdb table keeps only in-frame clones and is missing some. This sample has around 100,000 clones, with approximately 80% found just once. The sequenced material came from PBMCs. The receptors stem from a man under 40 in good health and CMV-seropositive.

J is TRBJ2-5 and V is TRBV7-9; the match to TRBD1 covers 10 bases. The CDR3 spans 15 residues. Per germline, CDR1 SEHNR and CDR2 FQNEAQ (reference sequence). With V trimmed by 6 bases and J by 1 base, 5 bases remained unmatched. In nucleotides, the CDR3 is TGTGCCAGCAGTAAGGGGACAGGGGCCCAAGAGACCCAGTACTTC. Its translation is CASSKGTGAQETQYF.

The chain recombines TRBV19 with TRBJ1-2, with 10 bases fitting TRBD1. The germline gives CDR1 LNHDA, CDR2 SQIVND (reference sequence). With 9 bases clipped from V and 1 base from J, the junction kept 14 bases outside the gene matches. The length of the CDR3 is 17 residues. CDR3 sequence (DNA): TGTGCCAGCCTTACCCTGACAGGGGGCATTCATAACTATGGCTACACCTTC. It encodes CASLTLTGGIHNYGYTF.

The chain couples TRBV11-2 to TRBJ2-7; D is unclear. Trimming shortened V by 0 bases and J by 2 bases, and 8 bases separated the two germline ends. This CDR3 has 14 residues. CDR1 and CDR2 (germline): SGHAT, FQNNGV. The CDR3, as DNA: TGTGCCAGCAGCTTAGAAGGTGCGGCCTACGAGCAGTACTTC. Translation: CASSLEGAAYEQYF.